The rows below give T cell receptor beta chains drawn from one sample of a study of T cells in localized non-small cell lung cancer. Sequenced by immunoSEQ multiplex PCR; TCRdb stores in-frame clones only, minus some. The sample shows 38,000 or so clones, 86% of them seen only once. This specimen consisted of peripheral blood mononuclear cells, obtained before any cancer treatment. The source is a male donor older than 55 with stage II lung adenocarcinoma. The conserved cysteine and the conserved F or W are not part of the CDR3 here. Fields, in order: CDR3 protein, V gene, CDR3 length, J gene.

ASSLGTSVEETQY | TRBV5-1 | 13 | TRBJ2-5
ASSPSFGRVPKNIQY | TRBV7-9 | 15 | TRBJ2-4
GRCDITQSRANVLT | TRBV8-2 | 14 | TRBJ2-6
ASSQWASGRASYEQY | TRBV4-2 | 15 | TRBJ2-7
ASSLNSGETQY | TRBV7-2 | 11 | TRBJ2-5
ASGFSTDTQY | TRBV6-5 | 10 | TRBJ2-3
ASSPRQGTLLYNEQF | TRBV5-5 | 15 | TRBJ2-1
ASSPLVDRYSDTQY | TRBV27 | 14 | TRBJ2-3
ASSPGPEETQY | TRBV5-4 | 11 | TRBJ2-5
AWSPTGNAYNEQF | TRBV30 | 13 | TRBJ2-1
ASSQDYSRGSQPQH | TRBV4-2 | 14 | TRBJ1-5
ASSHGEGLNYGYT | TRBV4-3 | 13 | TRBJ1-2
ASRETYVEKLF | TRBV19 | 11 | TRBJ1-4
ASSVGRGDIQY | TRBV6-1 | 11 | TRBJ2-4
ASSINGGNTIY | TRBV19 | 11 | TRBJ1-3
ASTPGGRYTEAF | TRBV6-1 | 12 | TRBJ1-1
ASSLVPGVETEAF | TRBV7-2 | 13 | TRBJ1-1
ASSVQRLGTDTQY | TRBV9 | 13 | TRBJ2-3
AWSVGLGGSNQPQH | TRBV30 | 14 | TRBJ1-5
ASSLAIDTQY | TRBV5-1 | 10 | TRBJ2-3
ASSSRTYEQY | TRBV5-8 | 10 | TRBJ2-7
ASNGGGLDTGELF | TRBV7-9 | 13 | TRBJ2-2
ASSQDKRDGYT | TRBV4-1 | 11 | TRBJ1-2
AISVSTGVSNEQY | TRBV10-3 | 13 | TRBJ2-7
ASSLAGGGYGYT | TRBV5-4 | 12 | TRBJ1-2
SVRPNSNQPQH | TRBV29-1 | 11 | TRBJ1-5
ASSVGVSGNTIY | TRBV9 | 12 | TRBJ1-3
SAYTYEQY | TRBV20-1 | 8 | TRBJ2-7
ASSQTRGHEQY | TRBV4-2 | 11 | TRBJ2-7
ASSQATGASYNEQF | TRBV14 | 14 | TRBJ2-1
ASSLEGSRGYT | TRBV7-9 | 11 | TRBJ1-2
AWDPGTSGINEQF | TRBV30 | 13 | TRBJ2-1
ASSPSLSYEQY | TRBV18 | 11 | TRBJ2-7
ASIPWVEAF | TRBV7-3 | 9 | TRBJ1-1
ASSQVGLAREGDEQF | TRBV4-2 | 15 | TRBJ2-1
ASNNQGAGEAF | TRBV6-5 | 11 | TRBJ1-1
ASSTGSANEKLF | TRBV19 | 12 | TRBJ1-4
ASNRGQGWGNTEAF | TRBV5-1 | 14 | TRBJ1-1
AWSREQGITEAF | TRBV30 | 12 | TRBJ1-1
SGWYRAAEAF | TRBV29-1 | 10 | TRBJ1-1
ASSLATWEGDTQY | TRBV5-1 | 13 | TRBJ2-3
ASSSDYSDTQY | TRBV7-3 | 11 | TRBJ2-3
ASPGCVPGTYGYT | TRBV5-4 | 13 | TRBJ1-2
ASMGQSYEQY | TRBV6-5 | 10 | TRBJ2-7
ASSPGGHLNYGYT | TRBV5-1 | 13 | TRBJ1-2
ASSPGTANEKLF | TRBV27 | 12 | TRBJ1-4
ASSSWTLEISTQY | TRBV6-5 | 13 | TRBJ2-3
ASSLDGADWVF | TRBV5-1 | 11 | TRBJ2-1